Presented here are 9 T cell receptor beta chains from one specimen sequenced in a study of CD8+CD57+ T cells in acquired aplastic anemia. TCR beta VDJ and CDR3 were profiled, and genomic DNA was the template. In TCRdb, the reads were re-called with MiXCR into one record per CDR3 protein. The table shows roughly 300,000 distinct CDR3 sequences, with around 60% occurring only once. Input material: sorted CD4+, CD8+, or CD8+CD57+ T cells (not recorded which) from PBMCs. The receptors here all came from a human donor with severe aplastic anemia or a healthy control (not recorded which).

This clonotype occurred once. V is TRBV20-1 and J is TRBJ2-5; D is undetermined. Germline V lookup: CDR1 DFQATT, CDR2 SNEGSKA (reference sequence). V gave up 2 bases and J gave up 1 base, with 8 bases separating them. The CDR3 totals 13 residues. DNA for the CDR3: TGCAGTGCTAGATTGGTATTCCAAGAGACCCAGTACTTC. Protein sequence: CSARLVFQETQYF.

Concerning this clonotype: One base away lies a much larger clone, so this may be a sequencing read error. The V call is TRBV5-1, the J call TRBJ1-2, with 10 bases fitting TRBD1. Germline V gives CDR1 SGHRS, CDR2 YFSETQ. The CDR3 runs 16 residues. The chain's CDR3 is CASSHGQGGSIYGCTF. The CDR3 DNA follows: TGCGCCAGCAGCCACGGACAGGGGGGGTCGATCTATGGCTGCACCTTC.

The gene calls are TRBV5-6 and TRBJ1-1; tentative D call: TRBD1 (5 bases). Germline V lookup: CDR1 SGHDT, CDR2 YYEEEE. The germline V and J ends were trimmed by 5 bases and 4 bases, with 9 bases remaining between them. This CDR3 is built from 12 residues. The CDR3 DNA follows: TGTGCCAGCAGGTATGGGGGCACTGAAGCTTTCTTT. As protein: CASRYGGTEAFF.

The chain combines TRBV11-2 with TRBJ2-7; D tentatively reads TRBD1 or TRBD2 (5 bases each). CDR3 size: 13 residues. The germline V and J ends were trimmed by 0 bases and 12 bases, with 15 bases remaining between them. The germline V gene has CDR1 SGHAT and CDR2 FQNNGV. DNA of the CDR3: TGTGCCAGCAGCTTAGATCGGTTTGCAGGGAGGTACTTC. This encodes CASSLDRFAGRYF.

V gene TRBV24-1 combines with J gene TRBJ2-1, with D possibly being TRBD1 or TRBD2 (5 bases each). The CDR3 spans 14 residues. Trimming stripped 9 bases from V and 8 bases from J, with 19 bases between. The germline V gene encodes CDR1 KGHDR and CDR2 SFDVKD. The CDR3 DNA sequence: TGTGCCACCGCCGGGGCGGCATCACGGCATGAGCAGTTCTTC. Translating gives CATAGAASRHEQFF.

This clonotype was seen more than once but under ten times. The V gene is TRBV20-1, the J gene TRBJ2-3; D is perhaps TRBD1 (6 bases). Trimming pared 6 bases from V and 1 base from J, leaving 11 bases between. This CDR3 contains 13 residues. CDR1 is DFQATT, CDR2 SNEGSKA, per germline (reference sequence). The CDR3 loop reads CSAFGTRTDTQYF. The DNA for the CDR3 is TGCAGTGCGTTCGGGACACGCACAGATACGCAGTATTTT.

This sequence joins TRBV7-9 and TRBJ2-3; D not resolved. The CDR3 totals 15 residues. Trimming cost V 4 bases and J 0 bases, with 11 bases left between them. CDR1 SEHNR and CDR2 FQNEAQ come from the germline V gene (reference sequence). The CDR3 coding sequence is TGTGCCAGCAGCTGGCCAGGTCGTAGCACAGATACGCAGTATTTT. Protein product: CASSWPGRSTDTQYF.

With respect to this clonotype: The junction departs from the called germline gene at one end, perhaps through a read error. V gene TRBV9 combines with J gene TRBJ2-1; D is unclear. CDR3 length equals 14 residues. Germline V gene lookup returns CDR1 SGDLS and CDR2 YYNGEE. The CDR3 sequence: CASSGHSLHNEQLF. In nucleotides, the CDR3 is TGTGCCAGCAGCGGTCACTCACTACACAATGAGCAGCTCTTC.

This clonotype has a handful of counts. Since a much larger clone is just one base distant, this may be a read error. V is TRBV12-3 or TRBV12-4 and J is TRBJ2-5; D unresolved. This CDR3 is 12 amino acids long. V lost 3 bases and J 9 bases, leaving 11 bases between the germline ends. The CDR3 coding sequence is TGTGCCAGCAGTTTTCCCCAAACGGCCCAGTACTTC. Amino acid sequence: CASSFPQTAQYF.